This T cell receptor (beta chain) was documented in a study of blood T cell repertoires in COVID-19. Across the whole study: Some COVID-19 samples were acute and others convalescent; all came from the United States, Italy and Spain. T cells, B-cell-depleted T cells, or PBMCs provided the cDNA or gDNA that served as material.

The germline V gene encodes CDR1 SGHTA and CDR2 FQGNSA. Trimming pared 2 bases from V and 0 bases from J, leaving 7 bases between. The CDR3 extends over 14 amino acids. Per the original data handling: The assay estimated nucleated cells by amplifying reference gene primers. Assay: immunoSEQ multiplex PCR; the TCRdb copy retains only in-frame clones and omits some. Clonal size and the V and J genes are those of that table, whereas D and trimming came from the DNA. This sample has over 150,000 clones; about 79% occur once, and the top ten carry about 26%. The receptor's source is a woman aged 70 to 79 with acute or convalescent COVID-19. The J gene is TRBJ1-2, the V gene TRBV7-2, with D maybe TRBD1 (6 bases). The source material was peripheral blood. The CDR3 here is CASSLRGTNYGYTF. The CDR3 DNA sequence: TGTGCCAGCAGCTTAAGGGGGACTAACTATGGCTACACCTTC. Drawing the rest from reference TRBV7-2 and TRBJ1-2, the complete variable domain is GAGVSQSPSNKVTEKGKDVELRCDPISGHTALYWYRQSLGQGLEFLIYFQGNSAPDKSGLPSDRFSAERTGGSVSTLTIQRTQQEDSAVYLCASSLRGTNYGYTFGSGTRLTVV.